The 24 T cell receptor beta chains listed next were all sequenced from one sample in a study of cytomegalovirus exposure and HLA in healthy donors (dated by TCRdb to 2017 to 2019). The library was built by means of the immunoSEQ multiplex PCR assay. For the multiplex PCR, a mixture combining 60 forward primers for TCR Vbeta segments and 13 reverse primers for TCR Jbeta segments was used. Held by TCRdb, this immuneACCESS table contains in-frame sequences only and omits some clones. Under half of the omission traces to an unresolved V gene where checked; the cause of the rest is unknown. The table for this sample lists some 190,000 clones; roughly 77% of them were counted only once. Clones ranked in the top ten supply under 2.5% of the sample. The source material was PBMCs. Every receptor here comes from a woman aged 25-40 years in good health and CMV-seropositive.

This clone was seen a few times. The gene calls are TRBV30 and TRBJ1-5; maybe TRBD1 (5 bases). The CDR3 length is 14 residues. V lost 3 bases, J lost 0 bases, and 9 bases lay in between. Germline CDR1 is GTSNPN and CDR2 is SVGIG (reference sequence). For the CDR3, the DNA is TGTGCCTGGAGCAGGGATTATAGCAATCAGCCCCAGCATTTT. Translation gives CAWSRDYSNQPQHF. Combining the CDR3 with reference TRBV30 and TRBJ1-5 gives the whole variable domain SQTIHQWPATLVQPVGSPLSLECTVEGTSNPNLYWYRQAAGRGLQLLFYSVGIGQISSEVPQNLSASRPQDRQFILSSKKLLLSDSGFYLCAWSRDYSNQPQHFGDGTRLSIL.

This clone was recorded a few times. The chain joins TRBV4-3 to TRBJ1-3; D not certain. This CDR3 comprises 13 residues. V lost 0 bases and J lost 13, with 13 bases in between. Germline V gene sequence: CDR1 LGHNA, CDR2 YSLEER. The chain's CDR3 is CASSQDAGSNIYF. The DNA for the CDR3 is TGCGCCAGCAGCCAAGATGCAGGTTCGAATATATATTTT.

The chain is built from TRBV28 and TRBJ1-6; no clear D gene. The CDR3 is 12 residues long. Trimming stripped 6 bases from V and 7 bases from J, with 7 bases between. CDR1 is MDHEN and CDR2 is SYDVKM in the germline V gene. DNA of the CDR3: TGTGCCAGCAGGGTAGCCAATTCACCCCTCCACTTT. Translating gives CASRVANSPLHF.

The V and J genes are TRBV7-2 and TRBJ2-1, with TRBD2 matching over 8 bases. The CDR3 loop spans 16 amino acids. Germline V gives CDR1 SGHTA, CDR2 FQGNSA. V lost 0 bases, J lost 1 base, and 2 bases stayed unmatched. The DNA of the CDR3 is TGTGCCAGCAGCTTAGCGCAGCGGGGGTCCTACAATGAGCAGTTCTTC. Translated, it gives CASSLAQRGSYNEQFF.

The chain carries TRBV7-9 and TRBJ1-6; TRBD1 matches at 7 bases. The CDR3 loop spans 13 amino acids. Germline CDR1 SEHNR, CDR2 FQNEAQ (reference sequence). The V and J ends lost 5 bases and 7 bases, in that order; junction bases with no gene match: 2. The CDR3: CASSQGGNSPLHF. The CDR3 nucleotides are TGTGCCAGCAGCCAGGGGGGAAATTCACCCCTCCACTTT.

The chain joins TRBV4-2 to TRBJ2-7; no definite D call. Trimming cost V 0 bases and J 6 bases, with 9 bases left between them. Germline V CDR1 and CDR2: LGHNA, YNFKEQ. There are 13 residues in the CDR3. CDR3 sequence (DNA): TGTGCCAGCAGCCAAGAAACAGCTCTCGAGCAGTACTTC. It translates to CASSQETALEQYF.

The chain combines TRBV5-1 with TRBJ2-3, with TRBD2 matching over 8 bases. In germline, CDR1 is SGHRS, CDR2 YFSETQ. V lost 3 bases, J lost 3 bases, and 9 bases stayed unmatched. The CDR3 is 16 amino acids. The CDR3 coding sequence is TGCGCCAGCAGCTCGCGGACTAGCCCACGAACAGATACGCAGTATTTT. As protein: CASSSRTSPRTDTQYF.

V is TRBV7-2 and J is TRBJ2-7, with D tentatively TRBD1 (6 bases). CDR3 size: 15 residues. V was shortened by 5 bases and J by 3 bases, with 17 bases between the two germline ends. Looked up from germline, CDR1 is SGHTA and CDR2 is FQGNSA. The CDR3 is CASSPTVGGFYEQYF. The CDR3 DNA follows: TGTGCCAGCAGCCCAACGGTAGGGGGATTCTACGAGCAGTACTTC.

The gene calls are TRBV4-2 and TRBJ1-5; 9 bases match TRBD1. Germline V CDR1 and CDR2: LGHNA, YNFKEQ. This CDR3 comprises 14 residues. The ends lost 3 bases at V and 7 bases at J; junction bases unmatched: 4. The CDR3 here is CASSQATGGQPQHF. DNA of the CDR3: TGTGCCAGCAGCCAGGCAACAGGGGGCCAGCCCCAGCATTTT.

The V call is TRBV4-1, the J call TRBJ2-1, with 10 bases fitting TRBD2. Germline lookup yields CDR1 MGHRA and CDR2 YSYEKL. J lost 6 bases, V lost 3 bases, and 11 bases had no gene match. The CDR3 sequence is 17 residues long. CDR3 sequence (DNA): TGCGCCAGCAGCCACTACGCTCTAGCGGGGGAACTCAATGAGCAGTTCTTC. Translating it yields CASSHYALAGELNEQFF.

The sample holds one count of this clone. The gene calls are TRBV28 and TRBJ2-4, with 7 nucleotides matching TRBD2. The germline CDR1 and CDR2 sequences are MDHEN and SYDVKM. Trimming cost V 2 bases and J 7 bases; bases outside gene matches: 8. The CDR3 runs to 15 residues. CDR3 loop: CASSLVTWGGNIQYF. CDR3 DNA sequence: TGTGCCAGCAGTTTAGTCACCTGGGGGGGGAACATTCAGTACTTC.

Only a few counts were recorded for this clone. The genes are TRBV6-5 and TRBJ1-5; the D gene is possibly TRBD1 (6 bases). V was pared by 5 bases and J by 6 bases, with 17 bases between. This CDR3 region has 15 residues. Germline CDR1 reads MNHEY; CDR2 reads SVGAGI. CDR3 coding DNA: TGTGCCAGCAGTCCTCAGGGGTTTTCGGGTCAGCCCCAGCATTTT. Translation: CASSPQGFSGQPQHF.

The chain links TRBV5-1 to TRBJ2-3, with D maybe TRBD1 (6 bases). Trimming took off 0 bases at V and 1 base at J, with 9 bases between the two ends. This CDR3 region has 15 residues. Germline loops: CDR1 SGHRS, CDR2 YFSETQ. The CDR3 coding sequence is TGCGCCAGCAGCTTGGGGACAGCCCGCACAGATACGCAGTATTTT. This gives the protein CASSLGTARTDTQYF.

V and J are TRBV27 and TRBJ2-1; tentatively, D is TRBD1 (6 bases). The CDR3 is made up of 13 amino acids. Trimming removed 4 bases from V and 9 bases from J, with 13 bases in between. Per germline, CDR1 MNHEY and CDR2 SMNVEV (reference sequence). CDR3 residues: CASSWNTGIEQFF. CDR3 DNA sequence: TGTGCCAGCAGTTGGAATACAGGGATTGAGCAGTTCTTC.

The V and J genes are TRBV7-9 and TRBJ1-4; 7 positions match TRBD1. The trim removed 6 bases at V and 8 bases at J, leaving 12 bases unmatched. Germline values: CDR1 SEHNR, CDR2 FQNEAQ (reference sequence). This CDR3 has 15 residues. CDR3 amino acids: CASSLTGSGWEKLFF. The CDR3 DNA follows: TGTGCCAGCAGTTTGACAGGGTCTGGTTGGGAAAAACTGTTTTTT.

V and J are TRBV21-1 and TRBJ2-3; whether TRBD1, the table's D call, matches the DNA was not checked. TRBV21-1 is recorded as a pseudogene. This CDR3 is 16 amino acids long. This CDR3 reads CASRDKGGQCADTQYF. DNA for the CDR3: TGTGCCAGCAGAGATAAAGGAGGACAGTGCGCAGATACGCAGTATTTT.

This clone showed up just a few times. The chain couples TRBV6-6 to TRBJ1-2; D uncertain. The CDR3 loop spans 15 amino acids. Germline V gives CDR1 MNHNY, CDR2 SVGAGI (reference sequence). V dropped 2 bases and J dropped 4 bases, with 14 bases sitting between them. The CDR3 loop is CASSYATEGGYGYTF. CDR3 bases: TGTGCCAGCAGTTACGCTACAGAGGGTGGCTATGGCTACACCTTC.

The rearrangement joins TRBV7-2 to TRBJ2-2; 9 bases are a match to TRBD2. There are 15 residues in the CDR3. Losses at the gene ends were 4 bases for V and 5 bases for J; bases not matched to a gene: 5. The V gene's germline CDR1 is SGHTA and CDR2 FQGNSA. The CDR3 reads CASSYPAGGTGELFF. CDR3 bases: TGTGCCAGCAGCTACCCCGCGGGGGGGACCGGGGAGCTGTTTTTT.

This chain connects TRBV5-1 to TRBJ2-3, with 9 bases aligning to TRBD2. The CDR3 has 17 residues. Germline lookup yields CDR1 SGHRS and CDR2 YFSETQ. V shed 4 bases and J 0 bases; nucleotides not matched to a gene: 9. The CDR3 loop is CASSEAAGGPSTDTQYF. Written as DNA, the CDR3 is TGCGCCAGCAGCGAAGCCGCGGGGGGGCCGAGCACAGATACGCAGTATTTT.

This chain links TRBV4-2 with TRBJ2-1; 10 bases fit TRBD2. The CDR3 spans 15 residues. V was clipped by 0 bases and J by 8 bases; unmatched bases: 4. The germline V gene encodes CDR1 LGHNA and CDR2 YNFKEQ. CDR3 region: CASSQELAGAYEQFF. The CDR3 bases are TGTGCCAGCAGCCAAGAGCTAGCGGGGGCGTATGAGCAGTTCTTC.

The J gene is TRBJ1-2, the V gene TRBV2, with D perhaps TRBD1 (6 bases). Trimming removed 6 bases at V and 8 bases at J, with 16 bases between. CDR3 length equals 13 residues. Per germline, CDR1 SNHLY and CDR2 FYNNEI. CDR3 nucleotide sequence: TGTGCCAGCAGCGATGACAGGCCAGGGGGCTACACCTTC. It encodes CASSDDRPGGYTF.

This clone was detected only a few times. V and J are TRBV27 and TRBJ2-2; no reliable D call. Looked up from germline, CDR1 is MNHEY and CDR2 is SMNVEV (reference sequence). Trimming removed 6 bases at V and 0 bases at J, with 5 bases between. The CDR3 covers 13 residues. CDR3 region: CASRLSNTGELFF. The DNA for the CDR3 is TGTGCCAGCAGGCTATCGAACACCGGGGAGCTGTTTTTT.

This clone was counted a single time. The chain employs TRBV2 and TRBJ2-1; D is uncertain. The V end was cut by 8 bases, the J end by 12 bases, with 29 bases between. This CDR3 comprises 16 residues. Germline values: CDR1 SNHLY, CDR2 FYNNEI. The CDR3 nucleotides read TGTGCCAGCCAACTAAAACTCCGATCCGATACCATGATGCAGTTCTTC. Its translation: CASQLKLRSDTMMQFF. The whole variable domain, filled in from reference TRBV2 and TRBJ2-1, reads EPEVTQTPSHQVTQMGQEVILRCVPISNHLYFYWYRQILGQKVEFLVSFYNNEISEKSEIFDDQFSVERPDGSNFTLKIRSTKLEDSAMYFCASQLKLRSDTMMQFFGPGTRLTVL.

The V call is TRBV7-9, the J call TRBJ1-3, with unresolved D. V lost 1 base and J lost 8, with 3 bases in between. Looked up from germline, CDR1 is SEHNR and CDR2 is FQNEAQ (reference sequence). The CDR3 extends over 11 amino acids. In DNA form, the CDR3 reads TGTGCCAGCAGCTTAGGAGACACCATATATTTT. Translation gives CASSLGDTIYF.